These 9 T cell receptor beta chains originate from one sample sequenced in a study of T-cell memory formation after mild COVID-19. Each CDR3 protein is one row after TCRdb ran MiXCR on the 5' RACE reads. The sample lists 500,000 to 650,000 distinct CDR3 sequences; less than 25% were seen once. Sequenced input: PBMCs or a T cell subset sorted from them (not recorded which). These receptors originate from an adult woman who had mild COVID-19 (a few samples of this study predate the infection). Cell type and time point are not known.

The chain is built from TRBV11-2 and TRBJ2-3, with D unresolved. Germline V CDR1 and CDR2: SGHAT, FQNNGV. Trimming removed 1 base from V and 9 bases from J, with 8 bases in between. This CDR3 region has 12 residues. CDR3 bases: TGTGCCAGCAGCTTAGTCTCACGAACGCAGTATTTT. This codes for CASSLVSRTQYF.

The CDR3 sequence is CSARDVWGNEQFF. CDR3 nucleotides: TGCAGTGCTAGAGACGTTTGGGGCAATGAGCAGTTCTTC. The chain has TRBV20-1 and TRBJ2-1; no reliable D call. The CDR3 is 13 residues long. In germline, CDR1 is DFQATT, CDR2 SNEGSKA (reference sequence). Trimming removed 0 bases at V and 6 bases at J, with 9 bases between.

This clonotype has a handful of counts. The chain recombines TRBV4-1 with TRBJ1-1, with TRBD1 identical over 7 bases. CDR3 size: 15 residues. Germline V lookup: CDR1 MGHRA, CDR2 YSYEKL. V was clipped by 2 bases and J by 1 base; unmatched bases: 4. The CDR3 coding sequence is TGCGCCAGCAGCCAATGGGGACAGAAGAACACTGAAGCTTTCTTT. It yields the protein CASSQWGQKNTEAFF.

The chain has TRBV3-1 and TRBJ1-1; D gene unclear. The CDR3 has 14 residues. Trimming stripped 4 bases from V and 4 bases from J, with 13 bases between. Per the germline V gene, CDR1 is LGHDT and CDR2 is YNNKEL (reference sequence). This CDR3 is CASSLGRLGTEAFF. The CDR3 DNA follows: TGTGCCAGCAGCCTCGGACGTCTGGGCACTGAAGCTTTCTTT.

The rearrangement links TRBV7-2 to TRBJ1-2; D gene uncertain. The CDR3 is 17 residues long. Germline CDR1 reads SGHTA; CDR2 reads FQGNSA. Deletions cut 2 bases from V and 2 bases from J, with 18 bases between. For the CDR3, the DNA is TGTGCCAGCAGCTTATTCGGCGTGGCAGCAAAAAACTATGGCTACACCTTC. Protein product: CASSLFGVAAKNYGYTF.

Regarding this clonotype: Since a much larger clone is just one base distant, this may be a read error. The chain has TRBV5-1 and TRBJ2-5; D possibly corresponds to TRBD2 (6 bases). Deletions cut 2 bases from V and 2 bases from J, with 10 bases between. The CDR3 extends over 14 amino acids. Looked up from germline, CDR1 is SGHRS and CDR2 is YFSETQ. The CDR3 spells CASSFGGTQETQYF. The CDR3 bases are TGCGCCAGCAGCTTTGGGGGGACGCAAGAGACCCAGTACTTC.

This clonotype was picked up a small number of times. The chain couples TRBV7-9 to TRBJ2-7; 7 nucleotides agree with TRBD1. There are 14 residues in the CDR3. The germline gives CDR1 SEHNR, CDR2 FQNEAQ (reference sequence). V shed 5 bases, J shed 3 bases, and the junction held 7 bases outside the gene matches. CDR3 coding DNA: TGTGCCAGCAGCCCTCGGACAGGTAACTACGAGCAGTACTTC. Translated: CASSPRTGNYEQYF.

This clonotype was found a few times. This sequence joins TRBV7-9 and TRBJ1-5; no clear D. The germline V gene has CDR1 SEHNR and CDR2 FQNEAQ (reference sequence). The germline V and J ends were trimmed by 4 bases and 9 bases, with 19 bases remaining between them. The CDR3 loop spans 15 amino acids. As DNA, the CDR3 is TGTGCCAGCAGCTCCCTTCGGTCAGGTTCGGGGCCCCAGCATTTT. It yields the protein CASSSLRSGSGPQHF. The full variable domain, in which reference TRBV7-9 and TRBJ1-5 provide the parts outside the CDR3, is DTGVSQNPRHKITKRGQNVTFRCDPISEHNRLYWYRQTLGQGPEFLTYFQNEAQLEKSRLLSDRFSAERPKGSFSTLEIQRTEQGDSAMYLCASSSLRSGSGPQHFGDGTRLSIL.

This clonotype was counted a few times. The chain uses TRBV25-1 and TRBJ2-7; D gene uncertain. The ends were cut back, 3 bases at V and 3 bases at J, with 9 bases in the middle. The CDR3 extends over 13 amino acids. CDR1 is MGHDK, CDR2 SYGVNS, per germline. The CDR3, as DNA: TGTGCCAGCAGTGATTCAGGTGTCTACGAGCAGTACTTC. It is translated as CASSDSGVYEQYF.